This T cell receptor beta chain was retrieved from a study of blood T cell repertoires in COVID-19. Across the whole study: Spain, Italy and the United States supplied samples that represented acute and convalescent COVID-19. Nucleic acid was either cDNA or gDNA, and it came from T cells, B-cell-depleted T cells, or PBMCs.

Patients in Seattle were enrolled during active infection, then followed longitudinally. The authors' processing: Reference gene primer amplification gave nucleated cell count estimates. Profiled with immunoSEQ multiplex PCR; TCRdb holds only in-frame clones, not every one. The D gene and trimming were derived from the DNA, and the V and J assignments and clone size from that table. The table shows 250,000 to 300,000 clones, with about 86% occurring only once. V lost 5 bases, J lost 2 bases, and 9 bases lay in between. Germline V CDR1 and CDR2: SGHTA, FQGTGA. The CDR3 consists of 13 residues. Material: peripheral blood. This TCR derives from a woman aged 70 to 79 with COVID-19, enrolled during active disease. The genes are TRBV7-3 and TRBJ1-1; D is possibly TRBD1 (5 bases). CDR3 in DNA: TGTGCCAGCAGCCAGGGTTCAAACACTGAAGCTTTCTTT. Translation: CASSQGSNTEAFF.